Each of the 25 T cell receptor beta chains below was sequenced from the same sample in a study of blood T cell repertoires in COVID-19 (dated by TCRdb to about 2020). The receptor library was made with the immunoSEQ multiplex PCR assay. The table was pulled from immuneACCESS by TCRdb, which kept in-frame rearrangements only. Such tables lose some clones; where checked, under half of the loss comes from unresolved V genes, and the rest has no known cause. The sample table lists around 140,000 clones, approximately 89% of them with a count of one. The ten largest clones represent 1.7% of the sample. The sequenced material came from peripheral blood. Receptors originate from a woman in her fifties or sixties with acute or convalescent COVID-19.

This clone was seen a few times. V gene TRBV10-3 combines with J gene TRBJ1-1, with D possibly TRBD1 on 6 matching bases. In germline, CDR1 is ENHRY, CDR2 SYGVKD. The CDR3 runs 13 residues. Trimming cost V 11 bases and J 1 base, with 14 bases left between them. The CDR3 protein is CAVHPTGNTEAFF. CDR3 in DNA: TGTGCCGTACATCCGACAGGGAACACTGAAGCTTTCTTT.

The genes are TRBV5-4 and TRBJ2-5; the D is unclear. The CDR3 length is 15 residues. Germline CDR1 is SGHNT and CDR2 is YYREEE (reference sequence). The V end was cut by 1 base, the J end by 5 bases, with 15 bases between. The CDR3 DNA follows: TGTGCCAGCAGCTTGTCCGGCTATAACAGCGAGACCCAGTACTTC. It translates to CASSLSGYNSETQYF.

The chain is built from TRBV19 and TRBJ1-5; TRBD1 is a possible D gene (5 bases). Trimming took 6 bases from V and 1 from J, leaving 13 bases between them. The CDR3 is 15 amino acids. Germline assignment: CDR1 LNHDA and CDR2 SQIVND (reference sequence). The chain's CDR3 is CASSSMDKSNQPQHF. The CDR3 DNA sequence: TGTGCCAGTAGCTCCATGGACAAAAGCAATCAGCCCCAGCATTTT.

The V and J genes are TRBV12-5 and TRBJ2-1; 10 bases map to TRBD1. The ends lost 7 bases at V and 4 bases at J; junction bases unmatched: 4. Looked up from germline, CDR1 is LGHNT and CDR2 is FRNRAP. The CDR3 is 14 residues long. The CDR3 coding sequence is TGTGCTAGTGTTGGGGGACAGGGGTACAATGAGCAGTTCTTC. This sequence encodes CASVGGQGYNEQFF.

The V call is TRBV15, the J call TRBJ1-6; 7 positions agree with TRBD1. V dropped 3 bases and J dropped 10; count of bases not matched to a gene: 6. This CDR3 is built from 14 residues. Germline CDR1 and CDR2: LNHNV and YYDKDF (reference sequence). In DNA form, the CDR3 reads TGTGCCACCAGCAGCAGACAGGGAGACTCACCCCTCCACTTT. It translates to CATSSRQGDSPLHF.

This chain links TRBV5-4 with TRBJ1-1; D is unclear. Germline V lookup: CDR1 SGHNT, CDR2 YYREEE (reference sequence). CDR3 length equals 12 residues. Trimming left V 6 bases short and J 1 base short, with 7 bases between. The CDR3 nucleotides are TGTGCCAGCATATCCGGGAACACTGAAGCTTTCTTT. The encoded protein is CASISGNTEAFF.

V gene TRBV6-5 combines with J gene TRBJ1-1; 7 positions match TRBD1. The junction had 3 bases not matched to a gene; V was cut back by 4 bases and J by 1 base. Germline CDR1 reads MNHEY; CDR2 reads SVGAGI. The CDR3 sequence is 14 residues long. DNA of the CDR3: TGTGCCAGCAGTTCCCAGGGGGGGAACACTGAAGCTTTCTTT. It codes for CASSSQGGNTEAFF.

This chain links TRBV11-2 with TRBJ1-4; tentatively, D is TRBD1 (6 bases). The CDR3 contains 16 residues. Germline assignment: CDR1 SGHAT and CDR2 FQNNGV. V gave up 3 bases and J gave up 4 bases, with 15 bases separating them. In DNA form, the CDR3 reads TGTGCCAGCAGCTTGGCATTCCGAGGGGGTAATGAAAAACTGTTTTTT. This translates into CASSLAFRGGNEKLFF.

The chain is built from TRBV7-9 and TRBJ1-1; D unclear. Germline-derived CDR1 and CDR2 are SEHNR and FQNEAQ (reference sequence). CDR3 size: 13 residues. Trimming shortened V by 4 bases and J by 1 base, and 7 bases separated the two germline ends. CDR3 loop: CASSSRQNTEAFF. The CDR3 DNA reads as TGTGCCAGCAGCTCGAGACAGAACACTGAAGCTTTCTTT. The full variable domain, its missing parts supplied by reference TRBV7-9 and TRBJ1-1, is DTGVSQNPRHKITKRGQNVTFRCDPISEHNRLYWYRQTLGQGPEFLTYFQNEAQLEKSRLLSDRFSAERPKGSFSTLEIQRTEQGDSAMYLCASSSRQNTEAFFGQGTRLTVV.

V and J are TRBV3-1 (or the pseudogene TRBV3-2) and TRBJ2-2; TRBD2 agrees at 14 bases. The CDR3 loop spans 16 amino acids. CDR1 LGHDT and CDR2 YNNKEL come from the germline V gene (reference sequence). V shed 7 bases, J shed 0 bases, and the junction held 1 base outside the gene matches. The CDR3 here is CASMGLAGANTGELFF. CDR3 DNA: TGTGCCAGCATGGGACTAGCGGGAGCGAACACCGGGGAGCTGTTTTTT.

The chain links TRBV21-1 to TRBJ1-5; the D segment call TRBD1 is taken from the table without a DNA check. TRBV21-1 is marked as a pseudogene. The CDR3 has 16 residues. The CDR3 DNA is TGTGCCAGCAGCCTGGCCGGGACATCGCGGAATCAGCCCCAGCATTTT. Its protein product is CASSLAGTSRNQPQHF.

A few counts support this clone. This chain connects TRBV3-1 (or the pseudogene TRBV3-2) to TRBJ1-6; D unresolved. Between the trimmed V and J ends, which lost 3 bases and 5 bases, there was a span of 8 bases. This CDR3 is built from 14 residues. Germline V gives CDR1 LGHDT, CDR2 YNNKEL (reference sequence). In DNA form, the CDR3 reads TGTGCCAGCAGCCATGGAGGTAATAATTCACCCCTCCACTTT. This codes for CASSHGGNNSPLHF.

As DNA, the CDR3 is TGTGCCAGCAGTCCCCCTAGGGGAACTAATGAAAAACTGTTTTTT. Its protein product is CASSPPRGTNEKLFF. This chain connects TRBV28 to TRBJ1-4, with D possibly TRBD1 on 5 matching bases. Per germline, CDR1 MDHEN and CDR2 SYDVKM. The length of the CDR3 is 15 residues. V was pared by 5 bases and J by 1 base, with 11 bases between.

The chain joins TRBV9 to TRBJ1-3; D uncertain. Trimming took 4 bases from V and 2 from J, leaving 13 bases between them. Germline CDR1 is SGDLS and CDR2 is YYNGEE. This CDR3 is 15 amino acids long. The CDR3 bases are TGTGCCAGCAGCTCCTCTAGCAGAACTGGAAACACCATATATTTT. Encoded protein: CASSSSSRTGNTIYF.

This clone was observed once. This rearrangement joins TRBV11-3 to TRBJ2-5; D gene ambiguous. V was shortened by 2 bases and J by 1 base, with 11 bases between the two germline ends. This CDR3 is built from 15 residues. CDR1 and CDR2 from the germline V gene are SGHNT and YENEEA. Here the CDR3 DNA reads TGTGCCAGCAGCTTATCATATTCGGTCCAAGAGACCCAGTACTTC. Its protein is CASSLSYSVQETQYF. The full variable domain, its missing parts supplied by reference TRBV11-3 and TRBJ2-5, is EAGVVQSPRYKIIEKKQPVAFWCNPISGHNTLYWYLQNLGQGPELLIRYENEEAVDDSQLPKDRFSAERLKGVDSTLKIQPAELGDSAVYLCASSLSYSVQETQYFGPGTRLLVL.

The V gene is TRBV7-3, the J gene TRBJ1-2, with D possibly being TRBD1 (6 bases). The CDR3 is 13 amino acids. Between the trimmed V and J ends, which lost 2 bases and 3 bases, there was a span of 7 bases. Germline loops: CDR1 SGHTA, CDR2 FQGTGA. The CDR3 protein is CASSLGGDYGYTF. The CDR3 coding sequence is TGTGCCAGCAGCTTAGGGGGCGACTATGGCTACACCTTC.

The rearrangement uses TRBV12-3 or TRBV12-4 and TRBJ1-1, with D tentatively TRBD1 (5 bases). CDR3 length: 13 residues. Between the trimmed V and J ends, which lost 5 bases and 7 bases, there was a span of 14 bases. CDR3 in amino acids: CASSPFQGFEAFF. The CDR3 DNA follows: TGTGCCAGCAGTCCCTTCCAGGGCTTTGAAGCTTTCTTT.

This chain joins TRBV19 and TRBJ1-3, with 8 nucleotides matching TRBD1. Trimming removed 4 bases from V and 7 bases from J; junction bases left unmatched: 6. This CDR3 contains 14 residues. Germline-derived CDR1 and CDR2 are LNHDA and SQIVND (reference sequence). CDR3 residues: CASSNQGAKNTIYF. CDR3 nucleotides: TGTGCCAGTAGTAATCAGGGGGCGAAGAACACCATATATTTT.

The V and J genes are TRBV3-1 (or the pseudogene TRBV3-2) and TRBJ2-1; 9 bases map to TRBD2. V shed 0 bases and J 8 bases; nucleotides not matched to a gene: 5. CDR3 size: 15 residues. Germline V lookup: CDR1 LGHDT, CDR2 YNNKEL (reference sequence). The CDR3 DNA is TGTGCCAGCAGCCAAGAGGCGACTAGCGGTTATGAGCAGTTCTTC. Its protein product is CASSQEATSGYEQFF.

In nucleotides, the CDR3 is TGTGCCAGCAGTTTAACCGGGGGTGCAACTAATGAAAAACTGTTTTTT. Encoded protein: CASSLTGGATNEKLFF. This chain uses TRBV27 with TRBJ1-4; maybe TRBD1 (5 bases). Germline V gives CDR1 MNHEY, CDR2 SMNVEV (reference sequence). The V gene lost 2 bases and the J gene lost 0 bases, with 10 bases spanning the gap. The CDR3 sequence is 16 residues long.

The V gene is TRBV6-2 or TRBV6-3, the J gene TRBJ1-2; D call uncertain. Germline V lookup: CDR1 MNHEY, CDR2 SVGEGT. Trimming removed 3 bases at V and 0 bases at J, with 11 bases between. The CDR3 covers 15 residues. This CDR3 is CASSYPRRANYGYTF. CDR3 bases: TGTGCCAGCAGTTATCCGCGGAGAGCTAACTATGGCTACACCTTC.

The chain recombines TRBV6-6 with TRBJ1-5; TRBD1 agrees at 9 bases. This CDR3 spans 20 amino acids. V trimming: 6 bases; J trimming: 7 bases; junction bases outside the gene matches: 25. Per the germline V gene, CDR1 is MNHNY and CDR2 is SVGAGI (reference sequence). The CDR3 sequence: CASSLGGTGRLRSPPQPQHF. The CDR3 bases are TGTGCCAGCAGCCTCGGCGGGACAGGGCGACTCAGGTCTCCCCCGCAGCCCCAGCATTTT.

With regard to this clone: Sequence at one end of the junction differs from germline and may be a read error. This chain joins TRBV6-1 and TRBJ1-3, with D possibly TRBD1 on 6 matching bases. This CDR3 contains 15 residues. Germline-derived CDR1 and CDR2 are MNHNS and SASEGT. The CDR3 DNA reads TGTGCCAGCAGGGAAGGGACAACCTCTGGAAACACCATATATTTT. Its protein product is CASREGTTSGNTIYF.

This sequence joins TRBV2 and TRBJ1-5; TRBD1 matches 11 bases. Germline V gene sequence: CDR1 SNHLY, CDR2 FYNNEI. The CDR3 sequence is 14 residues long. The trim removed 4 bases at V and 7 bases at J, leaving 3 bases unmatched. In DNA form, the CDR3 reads TGTGCCAGCAGTGGGACAGGGGGCGTCCAGCCCCAGCATTTT. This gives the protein CASSGTGGVQPQHF.

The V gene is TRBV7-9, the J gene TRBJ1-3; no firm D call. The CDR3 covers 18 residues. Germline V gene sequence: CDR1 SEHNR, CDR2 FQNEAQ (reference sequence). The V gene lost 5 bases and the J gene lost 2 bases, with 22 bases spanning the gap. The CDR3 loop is CASSQPSRGAATGNTIYF. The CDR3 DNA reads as TGTGCCAGCAGCCAGCCCTCCCGTGGAGCAGCGACTGGAAACACCATATATTTT.